These T cell receptor beta chains were read from a single sample in a study of CD8 T cells in Susac syndrome. TCRdb reprocessed the immunoSEQ multiplex PCR reads with MiXCR, giving one entry per CDR3 protein. This table has around 190,000 distinct CDR3 sequences, 85% to 95% appearing once. The sequenced sample consisted of CD4+ T cells from PBMCs. All receptors derive from a human donor in good health. The CDR3 runs from the conserved cysteine through the conserved F or W. Each record gives: V gene, J gene, clone size, D gene, CDR3 DNA, CDR3 protein. The D gene is left open where the match is weak. Size tells how often a clone was seen (once, few, many) or the class of an expanded clone, and some rows leave it out.

TRBV29-1,TRBJ2-1,.,TRBD1,TGCAGCGTGGACAGGGGGCTCTACAATGAGCAGTTCTTC,CSVDRGLYNEQFF
TRBV12-3/TRBV12-4,TRBJ2-1,.,.,TGTGCCAGCAGTTTACGACAGAGTAATGGCAATGAGCAGTTCTTC,CASSLRQSNGNEQFF
TRBV14,TRBJ1-1,.,.,TGTGCCAGCAGCCAAGAGCTTAGAAACACTGAAGCTTTCTTT,CASSQELRNTEAFF
TRBV29-1,TRBJ2-3,once,.,TGCAGCGTTGACAGGGGAGCGGGAGATACGCAGTATTTT,CSVDRGAGDTQYF
TRBV12-3/TRBV12-4,TRBJ2-1,.,.,TGTGCCAGCAGCCCCTCGGGACCCCATGAGCAGTTCTTC,CASSPSGPHEQFF
TRBV2,TRBJ1-5,.,.,TGTGCCAGCACCCCCGCGAGGGCGAGCAATCAGCCCCAGCATTTT,CASTPARASNQPQHF
TRBV13,TRBJ1-1,.,.,TGTGCCAGCAGCCCGCGGGTTGAAGCTTTCTTT,CASSPRVEAFF
TRBV7-9,TRBJ1-1,.,.,TGTGCCAGCAGCTTAGGGCAATCGAGAACTGAAGCTTTCTTT,CASSLGQSRTEAFF
TRBV19,TRBJ2-7,.,TRBD2,TGTGCCAGTAGTATGACTAGCGGGGGATACGAGCAGTACTTC,CASSMTSGGYEQYF
TRBV6-4,TRBJ2-1,.,.,TGTGCCAGCAGTCTCGAGGCGGGTCCGAGGAATGAGCAGTTCTTC,CASSLEAGPRNEQFF
TRBV6-5,TRBJ2-1,.,TRBD1,TGTGCCAGCAGTTCGGGACAGAGCTCCTACAATGAGCAGTTCTTC,CASSSGQSSYNEQFF
TRBV20-1,TRBJ2-1,once,.,TGCAGTGCTACAGAAACCCGGACACACTACAATGAGCAGTTCTTC,CSATETRTHYNEQFF
TRBV28,TRBJ1-2,.,TRBD1,TGTGCCAGCAGTACCCCGGGACAGTACTATGGCTACACCTTC,CASSTPGQYYGYTF
TRBV7-9,TRBJ1-4,once,TRBD1,TGTGCCAGCAGCGAGGACAGGAGGAGTGAAAAACTGTTTTTT,CASSEDRRSEKLFF
TRBV2,TRBJ1-5,.,.,TGTGCCAGCAGTGAAAAGGCAGGGGCGAAGAGCAATCAGCCCCAGCATTTT,CASSEKAGAKSNQPQHF
TRBV15,TRBJ2-3,.,TRBD2,TGTGCCACCAGCAGTCGAATGGCGGGGGGCACAGATACGCAGTATTTT,CATSSRMAGGTDTQYF
TRBV9,TRBJ2-7,.,TRBD1,TGTGCCAGCAGCCCCTGGGACAGGGAATACGAGCAGTACTTC,CASSPWDREYEQYF
TRBV20-1,TRBJ2-2,.,.,TGCAGTGCTGGCCTGGGCTCGATTGGCACCGGGGAGCTGTTTTTT,CSAGLGSIGTGELFF
TRBV14,TRBJ2-7,.,.,TGTGCCAGCAGCCCCCCGGGGGGCGGGGAGACCTACGAGCAGTACTTC,CASSPPGGGETYEQYF
TRBV7-2,TRBJ2-1,.,TRBD2,TGTGCCAGCAGCTTTCGTACGGGGGGGCGGAATGAGCAGTTCTTC,CASSFRTGGRNEQFF
TRBV19,TRBJ1-5,.,.,TGTGCCAGTAGTATTGCGAGGGCTCAGCCCCAGCATTTT,CASSIARAQPQHF
TRBV12-3/TRBV12-4,TRBJ1-2,.,TRBD1,TGTGCCAGCAAGACAGGGGGAATGGATGGCTACACCTTC,CASKTGGMDGYTF
TRBV3-1,TRBJ2-7,.,TRBD2,TGTGCCAGCAGCCAAGTAGCGGGGGCCTACGAGCAGTACTTC,CASSQVAGAYEQYF
TRBV19,TRBJ2-3,.,.,TGTGCCAGTAGTACCCGTCCCCTCACAGATACGCAGTATTTT,CASSTRPLTDTQYF
TRBV27,TRBJ1-2,.,.,TGTGCCAGCAGTTCCTTCGGACTTCTACAACCGGATGGCTACACCTTC,CASSSFGLLQPDGYTF
TRBV20-1,TRBJ2-3,.,.,TGCAGTGCCTTACAGGATACGCAGTATTTT,CSALQDTQYF
TRBV4-2,TRBJ2-5,.,.,TGTGCCAGCAGCCAAGATGTAGAGACCCAGTACTTC,CASSQDVETQYF
TRBV29-1,TRBJ1-4,.,TRBD1,TGCAGCGTTGAAGGCAAGACAGGGGCGGGTGAAAAACTGTTTTTT,CSVEGKTGAGEKLFF
TRBV10-3,TRBJ1-5,.,.,TGTGCCATCAGTGACTCCGCAGGGCAGCCCCAGCATTTT,CAISDSAGQPQHF
TRBV19,TRBJ2-5,.,.,TGTGCCAGTAGTACCGCGAGACTACCCCCCCAAGAGACCCAGTACTTC,CASSTARLPPQETQYF
TRBV5-6,TRBJ2-4,.,.,TGTGCCAGCAGCTTGGGAGGGAAAGGGGGCATTCAGTACTTC,CASSLGGKGGIQYF
TRBV2,TRBJ2-5,.,.,TGTGCCACTAAAACAGGGAACGGACTAGACAAAGAGACCCAGTACTTC,CATKTGNGLDKETQYF
TRBV12-3/TRBV12-4,TRBJ1-2,.,.,TGTGCCAGCAGCTTTTCAGGGATCTATGGCTACACCTTC,CASSFSGIYGYTF
TRBV2,TRBJ1-1,once,.,TGTGCCAGCAGTGAAAGTTTCCGCACTGAAGCTTTCTTT,CASSESFRTEAFF
TRBV6-5,TRBJ2-5,.,.,TGTGCCAGTCGGGGATTCCAAGAGACCCAGTACTTC,CASRGFQETQYF
TRBV18,TRBJ2-3,.,.,TGTGCCAGCTCACCAGGGGAGATGACAGATACGCAGTATTTT,CASSPGEMTDTQYF
TRBV7-2,TRBJ2-5,.,.,TGTGCCAGCAGCTCGTCACATGGGACCCAGTACTTC,CASSSSHGTQYF
TRBV2,TRBJ1-2,once,TRBD1,TGTGCCAGCACGGGACAGGCCTTCAACTATGGCTACACCTTC,CASTGQAFNYGYTF
TRBV14,TRBJ2-1,.,.,TGTGCCAGCAGCCCGGGACTCCCACTGTACAATGAGCAGTTCTTC,CASSPGLPLYNEQFF
TRBV27,TRBJ2-7,.,TRBD1,TGTGCCAGCAGTTCGCCGGGACAGCTTTCCTACGAGCAGTACTTC,CASSSPGQLSYEQYF
TRBV9,TRBJ2-1,.,.,TGTGCCAGCAGCGGCCCGCTGTACAATGAGCAGTTCTTC,CASSGPLYNEQFF
TRBV6-2/TRBV6-3,TRBJ2-3,.,.,TGTGCCAGCAGTCCTCAACTAGCAACGCAGTATTTT,CASSPQLATQYF
TRBV4-1,TRBJ1-5,.,.,TGCGCCAGCAGCCAAGAGGGGACACTGAATCAGCCCCAGCATTTT,CASSQEGTLNQPQHF
TRBV5-1,TRBJ2-3,.,.,TGCGCCAGCAGCTTGGCCTCGGGGGGCCTTAGCACAGATACGCAGTATTTT,CASSLASGGLSTDTQYF
TRBV20-1,TRBJ1-5,.,.,TGCAGTGCTAGAGATATTCAGGGCGGGAATCAGCCCCAGCATTTT,CSARDIQGGNQPQHF
TRBV29-1,TRBJ2-3,.,.,TGCAGCGTCGCGGACATACGAGGGGATACGCAGTATTTT,CSVADIRGDTQYF